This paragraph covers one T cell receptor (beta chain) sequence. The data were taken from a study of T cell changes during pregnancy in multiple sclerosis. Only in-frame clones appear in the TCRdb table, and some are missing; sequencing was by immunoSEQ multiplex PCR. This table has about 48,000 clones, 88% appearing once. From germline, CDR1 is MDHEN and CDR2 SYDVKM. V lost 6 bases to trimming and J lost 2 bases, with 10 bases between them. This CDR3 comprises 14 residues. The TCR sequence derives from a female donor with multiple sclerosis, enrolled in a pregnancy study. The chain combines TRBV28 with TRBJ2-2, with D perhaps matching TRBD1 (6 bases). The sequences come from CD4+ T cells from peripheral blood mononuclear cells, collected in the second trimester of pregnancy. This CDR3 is CASSAGANTGELFF. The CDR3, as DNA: TGTGCCAGCAGCGCAGGGGCCAACACCGGGGAGCTGTTTTTT. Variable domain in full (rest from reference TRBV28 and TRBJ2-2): DVKVTQSSRYLVKRTGEKVFLECVQDMDHENMFWYRQDPGLGLRLIYFSYDVKMKEKGDIPEGYSVSREKKERFSLILESASTNQTSMYLCASSAGANTGELFFGEGSRLTVL.